This passage covers 18 T cell receptor beta chains from one sample sequenced in a study of graft-versus-host responses after intestinal transplantation (dated by TCRdb to the early 2020s). Their recognized antigens are unknown. Reading the label with the study, this specimen's time point is: cells obtained before transplantation from donor or recipient. Library preparation employed the immunoSEQ multiplex PCR assay. TCRdb provides this immuneACCESS table in a form limited to in-frame rearrangements. Some clones are lacking; in checked studies, under half of them reflect an unresolved V gene, and why the rest are absent is not known. This sample has over 100,000 clones in its table, and approximately 94% of those were observed once. The ten largest clones represent roughly 0.23% of the sample. Sample: unstimulated CD4+ T cells sorted from spleen or lymph node cells, taken before transplant. These TCRs come from a human donor who was the organ donor for an intestinal transplant.

In regard to this clone: Relative to the germline gene, one junction end is altered; a read error may explain this. The V call is TRBV7-7, the J call TRBJ1-2, with D perhaps matching TRBD1 (6 bases). This CDR3 contains 12 residues. Germline loops: CDR1 SSHAT, CDR2 FNYEAQ (reference sequence). The CDR3: CASITDRLSYTF. DNA of the CDR3: TGTGCTAGCATTACCGACAGGCTGAGCTACACCTTC.

CDR3 region: CASRPGTSGRAYSSYEQYF. CDR3 nucleotide sequence: TGTGCCAGCAGACCCGGGACTAGCGGGAGGGCCTACTCCTCCTACGAGCAGTACTTC. The rearrangement uses TRBV27 and TRBJ2-7; 16 positions match TRBD2. From germline, CDR1 is MNHEY and CDR2 SMNVEV (reference sequence). This CDR3 region has 19 residues. The V gene end was trimmed by 6 bases and the J gene end by 0 bases; junction bases not matched to a gene: 11.

The V and J genes are TRBV6-5 and TRBJ2-7; 7 nucleotides line up with TRBD2. The V gene's germline CDR1 is MNHEY and CDR2 SVGAGI. The ends lost 5 bases at V and 8 bases at J; junction bases unmatched: 9. The CDR3 runs 13 residues. DNA for the CDR3: TGTGCCAGCAGTCCTTCCTCTAGCGGCAAGCAGTACTTC. Translating it yields CASSPSSSGKQYF.

V gene TRBV6-5 combines with J gene TRBJ1-2, with D uncertain. V was clipped by 6 bases and J by 4 bases, with 15 bases between them. Germline-derived CDR1 and CDR2 are MNHEY and SVGAGI. The CDR3 runs to 14 residues. The CDR3, as DNA: TGTGCCAGCAGCCCTGGACGGGTCAGCTATGGCTACACCTTC. Its translation: CASSPGRVSYGYTF.

The chain uses TRBV28 and TRBJ1-2; TRBD1 is a possible D gene (5 bases). The germline V gene encodes CDR1 MDHEN and CDR2 SYDVKM. Trimming took 6 bases from V and 3 from J, leaving 23 bases between them. The CDR3 is made up of 17 amino acids. The CDR3 DNA sequence: TGTGCCAGCAGCAACATCGGGGGTTCAGTAGGGGACTATGGCTACACCTTC. Its protein product is CASSNIGGSVGDYGYTF.

This sequence joins TRBV2 and TRBJ2-3, with D hard to call. Trimming removed 6 bases at V and 9 bases at J, with 16 bases between. Germline loops: CDR1 SNHLY, CDR2 FYNNEI. The CDR3 totals 13 residues. The CDR3 loop reads CASRDDALWTQYF. The CDR3 DNA reads as TGTGCCAGCAGGGACGATGCGTTATGGACGCAGTATTTT.

The rearrangement links TRBV20-1 to TRBJ2-3; D is undetermined. Germline-derived CDR1 and CDR2 are DFQATT and SNEGSKA (reference sequence). The CDR3 spans 11 residues. With 6 bases removed from V and 6 bases from J, the gap between germline ends came to 10 bases. The CDR3 nucleotides are TGCAGTGCCGTCCTGGGGGATACGCAGTATTTT. The encoded protein is CSAVLGDTQYF.

The chain employs TRBV4-1 and TRBJ2-5; D is tentatively TRBD1 or TRBD2 (5 bases each). CDR1 and CDR2 from the germline V gene are MGHRA and YSYEKL. The CDR3 totals 13 residues. Trimming pared 4 bases from V and 0 bases from J, leaving 6 bases between. The DNA of the CDR3 is TGCGCCAGCAGCCGGGGACACCAAGAGACCCAGTACTTC. As protein: CASSRGHQETQYF.

V gene TRBV2 combines with J gene TRBJ1-5, with unresolved D. Trimming pared 5 bases from V and 0 bases from J, leaving 11 bases between. The CDR3 length is 15 residues. Germline lookup yields CDR1 SNHLY and CDR2 FYNNEI. The CDR3 loop reads CASSHGGDSNQPQHF. The DNA of the CDR3 is TGTGCCAGCAGTCATGGTGGGGATAGCAATCAGCCCCAGCATTTT.

V and J are TRBV4-3 and TRBJ2-1; the match to TRBD2 covers 7 bases. Germline CDR1 reads LGHNA; CDR2 reads YSLEER. V lost 6 bases and J lost 4; bases outside the gene matches: 12. The CDR3 sequence is 16 residues long. The CDR3 region is CASSRKASGEYNEQFF. CDR3 DNA sequence: TGCGCCAGCAGTCGTAAAGCGAGCGGGGAATACAATGAGCAGTTCTTC.

This clone was counted a single time. The rearrangement links TRBV6-6 to TRBJ2-5, with 7 bases aligning to TRBD1. The CDR3 is 15 residues long. V trimming: 6 bases; J trimming: 4 bases; junction bases outside the gene matches: 11. From germline, CDR1 is MNHNY and CDR2 SVGAGI (reference sequence). This CDR3 reads CASSPTLGQAETQYF. CDR3 nucleotides: TGTGCCAGCAGCCCCACCCTCGGACAGGCAGAGACCCAGTACTTC.

The gene calls are TRBV19 and TRBJ1-2, with TRBD1 matching over 9 bases. The CDR3 runs to 16 residues. Trimming took 5 bases from V and 6 from J; bases not matched to a gene: 13. Germline V gives CDR1 LNHDA, CDR2 SQIVND (reference sequence). DNA of the CDR3: TGTGCCAGTAGTCTACAACCGGGACAGGGTCTCGATGGCTACACCTTC. Protein product: CASSLQPGQGLDGYTF.

The J gene is TRBJ1-1, the V gene TRBV14; no definite D call. CDR1 SGHDN and CDR2 FVKESK come from the germline V gene. The V end was cut by 2 bases, the J end by 7 bases, with 29 bases between. The CDR3 is 19 amino acids. CDR3 residues: CASSQIPSPIIRSSSEAFF. The CDR3 DNA follows: TGTGCCAGCAGCCAAATTCCCTCCCCCATAATCCGATCCAGCAGTGAAGCTTTCTTT.

The chain employs TRBV5-4 and TRBJ1-3, with 9 bases that match TRBD1. Germline values: CDR1 SGHNT, CDR2 YYREEE (reference sequence). Trimming at V came to 0 bases and at J to 0 bases, leaving 1 base not matched to a gene. This CDR3 is built from 16 residues. The CDR3 DNA reads TGTGCCAGCAGCTTGGGACAGGGGGGCTCTGGAAACACCATATATTTT. Translated, it gives CASSLGQGGSGNTIYF.

The rearrangement joins TRBV28 to TRBJ2-7; D possibly corresponds to TRBD2 (5 bases). Germline V gene sequence: CDR1 MDHEN, CDR2 SYDVKM. The V and J ends lost 5 bases and 7 bases respectively, with 12 bases between them. The length of the CDR3 is 12 residues. The chain's CDR3 is CASSQRPGEQYF. The CDR3 DNA reads as TGTGCCAGCAGTCAACGACCGGGGGAGCAGTACTTC.

This clone is a singleton in its sample. The V gene is TRBV19, the J gene TRBJ2-7, with TRBD1 matching over 9 bases. The CDR3 has 13 residues. The V segment lost 5 bases and the J segment 4 bases; nucleotides outside the gene matches: 3. The germline gives CDR1 LNHDA, CDR2 SQIVND (reference sequence). The CDR3 nucleotides read TGTGCCAGTAGTGTGGACAGGGGTTACGAGCAGTACTTC. Amino acids: CASSVDRGYEQYF.

The gene calls are TRBV5-1 and TRBJ2-2, with 12 bases that match TRBD1. V lost 4 bases to trimming and J lost 0 bases; unmatched junction nucleotides: 7. The CDR3 is 18 residues long. The germline V gene has CDR1 SGHRS and CDR2 YFSETQ. The CDR3 DNA is TGCGCCAGCAGCCTGGGGACAGGGGGCGGCGCGAACACCGGGGAGCTGTTTTTT. It codes for CASSLGTGGGANTGELFF.

J is TRBJ1-3 and V is TRBV28; 10 nucleotides align to TRBD1. V shed 5 bases and J 1 base; nucleotides not matched to a gene: 11. The CDR3 spans 18 residues. CDR1 and CDR2 from the germline V gene are MDHEN and SYDVKM. The CDR3 DNA follows: TGTGCCAGCAGTGGCCGGGACAGGGGTTTTTGGTCTGGAAACACCATATATTTT. Translating it yields CASSGRDRGFWSGNTIYF. The entire variable domain, with the rest obtained from reference TRBV28 and TRBJ1-3, is as follows: DVKVTQSSRYLVKRTGEKVFLECVQDMDHENMFWYRQDPGLGLRLIYFSYDVKMKEKGDIPEGYSVSREKKERFSLILESASTNQTSMYLCASSGRDRGFWSGNTIYFGEGSWLTVV.